This T cell receptor (beta chain) was identified in a study of blood T cell repertoires in COVID-19. Overall study: In each case, the material was cDNA or gDNA derived from T cells, B-cell-depleted T cells, or PBMCs.

V dropped 3 bases and J dropped 5 bases, with 13 bases sitting between them. Germline assignment: CDR1 LNHDA and CDR2 SQIVND (reference sequence). This CDR3 has 15 residues. There are a few counts of this clone. Source study methods: The authors estimated nucleated cell counts from reference gene primer amplification. Clones were sequenced by immunoSEQ multiplex PCR, and TCRdb holds only the in-frame ones, with some missing. V and J calls and clone size come straight from that table; D and trimming were deduced from the DNA. The sample yields about 260,000 clones, roughly 87% seen once. This sequence joins TRBV19 and TRBJ1-4; D possibly corresponds to TRBD1 (6 bases). The receptor was derived from a woman aged 50 to 65 who had recovered from COVID-19. What was sequenced was peripheral blood. This CDR3 reads CASSMDSPQNEKLFF. CDR3 in DNA: TGTGCCAGTAGTATGGACAGCCCACAGAATGAAAAACTGTTTTTT.